This T cell receptor beta chain was recovered during a study of OX40 agonist ivuxolimab in advanced cancers. Study-level background: Across the patients, intravenous ivuxolimab was delivered every 2 weeks at 0.01 to 10 mg/kg. Study-wide results and caveats: In general, CD8+ T cells held more expanded clones than CD4+ did, on average. Dose levels from 0.1 to 3.0 mg/kg saw CD4+ and CD8+ blood T cells expand clonally by week 6.

A note on this clone: No antigen is known for it.

Autoimmune disease history or systemic immunosuppression led to patient exclusion. The CDR3 sequence is 15 residues long. Germline V gives CDR1 KGHSH, CDR2 LQKENI. Between the trimmed V and J ends, which lost 0 bases and 5 bases, there was a span of 13 bases. Only in-frame clones appear in the TCRdb table, and some are missing; sequencing was by immunoSEQ multiplex PCR. The sample consists of roughly 75,000 clones, under 95% of them appearing once. Material: CD4+ or CD8+ T cells sorted from blood, obtained in a trial of the OX40 agonist ivuxolimab. The V and J genes are TRBV18 and TRBJ2-5, with D maybe TRBD1 (5 bases). The receptor was isolated from an adult with an advanced solid tumor such as melanoma, head and neck, liver or kidney cancer. The CDR3 protein is CASSPPGQGSETQYF. The CDR3 DNA reads TGTGCCAGCTCACCACCGGGCCAGGGATCGGAGACCCAGTACTTC.